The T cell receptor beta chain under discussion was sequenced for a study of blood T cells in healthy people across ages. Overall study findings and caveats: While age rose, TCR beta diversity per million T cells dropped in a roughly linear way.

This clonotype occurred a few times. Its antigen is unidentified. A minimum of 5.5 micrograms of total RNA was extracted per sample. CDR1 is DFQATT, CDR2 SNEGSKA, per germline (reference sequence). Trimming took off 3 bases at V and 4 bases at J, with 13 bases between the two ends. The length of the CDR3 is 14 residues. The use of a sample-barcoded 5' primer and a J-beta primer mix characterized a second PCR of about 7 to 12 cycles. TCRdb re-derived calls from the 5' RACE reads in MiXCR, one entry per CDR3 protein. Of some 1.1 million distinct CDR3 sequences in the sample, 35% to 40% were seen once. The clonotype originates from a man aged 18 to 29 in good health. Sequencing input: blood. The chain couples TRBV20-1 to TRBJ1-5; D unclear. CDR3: CSASRGEGNQPQHF. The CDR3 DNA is TGCAGTGCTAGTCGTGGAGAAGGGAATCAGCCCCAGCATTTT.